These 14 T cell receptor beta chains share one sample of origin, sequenced in a study of neoadjuvant anti-PD-1 for oral cavity cancer. Measured with immunoSEQ multiplex PCR; TCRdb has only the in-frame clones, and not every one. Of around 12,000 clones in the sample, under 60% are singletons; the top ten hold 12%. The sequences come from tumor tissue, collected before nivolumab (anti-PD-1) treatment. Receptor source: a person between 40 and 79 years old with oral cavity squamous cell carcinoma.

The V and J genes are TRBV28 and TRBJ1-1; D gene unclear. CDR3 length: 12 amino acids. Germline V lookup: CDR1 MDHEN, CDR2 SYDVKM. The V and J ends lost 2 bases and 2 bases respectively, with 3 bases between them. The CDR3: CASSLTNTEAFF. Written as DNA, the CDR3 is TGTGCCAGCAGTTTAACCAACACTGAAGCTTTCTTT.

The chain has TRBV27 and TRBJ1-5; possibly TRBD1 for D (6 bases). V was clipped by 6 bases and J by 4 bases, with 10 bases between them. This CDR3 has 13 residues. Germline values: CDR1 MNHEY, CDR2 SMNVEV (reference sequence). The CDR3 sequence is CASRSQGNQPQHF. CDR3 DNA sequence: TGTGCCAGCAGGTCGCAGGGGAATCAGCCCCAGCATTTT.

The rearrangement joins TRBV27 to TRBJ2-2; D is unresolved. The germline gives CDR1 MNHEY, CDR2 SMNVEV (reference sequence). The V gene lost 2 bases and the J gene lost 1 base, with 2 bases spanning the gap. The CDR3 is made up of 13 amino acids. In nucleotides, the CDR3 is TGTGCCAGCAGTTTAGGGAACACCGGGGAGCTGTTTTTT. Translating gives CASSLGNTGELFF.

This clone showed up just a few times. The chain employs TRBV25-1 and TRBJ1-3, with 9 bases that match TRBD1. The CDR3 is 15 amino acids. Germline V gene sequence: CDR1 MGHDK, CDR2 SYGVNS. J was trimmed by 2 bases and V by 5 bases; bases with no gene match: 4. The chain's CDR3 is CASSPGTGPGNTIYF. Written as DNA, the CDR3 is TGTGCCAGCAGTCCCGGGACAGGGCCTGGAAACACCATATATTTT.

The V gene is TRBV6-1, the J gene TRBJ1-4; D remains ambiguous. Germline values: CDR1 MNHNS, CDR2 SASEGT. V was shortened by 7 bases and J by 3 bases, with 12 bases between the two germline ends. The CDR3 has 14 amino acids. In DNA, the CDR3 is TGTGCCAGCAATGCGGGGAATGCTAATGAAAAACTGTTTTTT. Its translation is CASNAGNANEKLFF.

Notes on this clone: A read error may produce the germline difference seen at one junction end. The chain uses TRBV10-3 and TRBJ1-2; 7 bases fit TRBD1. CDR1 is ENHRY and CDR2 is SYGVKD in the germline V gene. CDR3 length: 15 residues. For the CDR3, the DNA is TGTGCCATCAGTAAGTCGAGATCAGGGGGTGTTGGCTACACCTTC. This sequence encodes CAISKSRSGGVGYTF.

J is TRBJ1-1 and V is TRBV7-9, with 8 nucleotides matching TRBD1. The CDR3 totals 13 residues. Germline values: CDR1 SEHNR, CDR2 FQNEAQ (reference sequence). Trimming at V came to 4 bases and at J to 6 bases, leaving 4 bases not matched to a gene. The CDR3 sequence is CASSSTGEPEAFF. The CDR3 DNA reads TGTGCCAGCAGCTCGACAGGGGAACCTGAAGCTTTCTTT. Full variable domain (remainder filled in from reference TRBV7-9 and TRBJ1-1): DTGVSQNPRHKITKRGQNVTFRCDPISEHNRLYWYRQTLGQGPEFLTYFQNEAQLEKSRLLSDRFSAERPKGSFSTLEIQRTEQGDSAMYLCASSSTGEPEAFFGQGTRLTVV.

The CDR3 sequence: CATVASGSSADTQYF. DNA for the CDR3: TGTGCCACCGTGGCTAGCGGGAGTTCGGCAGATACGCAGTATTTT. This chain joins TRBV10-3 and TRBJ2-3; TRBD2 agrees at 10 bases. The CDR3 is 15 amino acids. J gave up 4 bases and V 10 bases, and 11 bases lay outside the gene matches. CDR1 and CDR2 (germline): ENHRY, SYGVKD.

This rearrangement joins TRBV5-1 to TRBJ2-1; D may match TRBD1 or TRBD2 (5 bases each). The germline CDR1 and CDR2 sequences are SGHRS and YFSETQ. Trimming shortened V by 0 bases and J by 4 bases, and 14 bases separated the two germline ends. The length of the CDR3 is 16 residues. The CDR3 DNA reads TGCGCCAGCAGCTTGGATGAAACAGGAGGTTACAATGAGCAGTTCTTC. The encoded protein is CASSLDETGGYNEQFF.

V usage is TRBV27 and J usage is TRBJ2-1, with 14 bases aligning to TRBD2. Germline V lookup: CDR1 MNHEY, CDR2 SMNVEV (reference sequence). V lost 5 bases and J lost 9; bases outside the gene matches: 6. This CDR3 is built from 15 residues. The CDR3 DNA reads as TGTGCCAGCAGTCAGGGACTAGCGGGAGTAAGTGAGCAGTTCTTC. Amino acids: CASSQGLAGVSEQFF.

This clone has more than one count but fewer than ten. This chain connects TRBV28 to TRBJ1-1; no clear D gene. CDR3 length: 15 residues. The germline V and J ends were trimmed by 5 bases and 1 base, with 14 bases remaining between them. Germline V CDR1 and CDR2: MDHEN, SYDVKM. The CDR3 reads CASSAADARNTEAFF. The CDR3 coding sequence is TGTGCCAGCAGTGCCGCCGACGCTCGGAACACTGAAGCTTTCTTT. Using reference TRBV28 and TRBJ1-1 for the parts outside the CDR3, the full variable domain is DVKVTQSSRYLVKRTGEKVFLECVQDMDHENMFWYRQDPGLGLRLIYFSYDVKMKEKGDIPEGYSVSREKKERFSLILESASTNQTSMYLCASSAADARNTEAFFGQGTRLTVV.

This clone was detected only a few times. The chain combines TRBV7-6 with TRBJ1-4, with D tentatively TRBD1 (5 bases). There are 15 residues in the CDR3. Between the trimmed V and J ends, which lost 0 bases and 1 base, there was a span of 6 bases. CDR1 SGHVS and CDR2 FNYEAQ come from the germline V gene. CDR3 sequence reads: CASSLATVTNEKLFF. CDR3 DNA: TGTGCCAGCAGCTTAGCGACAGTAACTAATGAAAAACTGTTTTTT. The full variable domain, its missing parts supplied by reference TRBV7-6 and TRBJ1-4, is GAGVSQSPRYKVTKRGQDVALRCDPISGHVSLYWYRQALGQGPEFLTYFNYEAQQDKSGLPNDRFSAERPEGSISTLTIQRTEQRDSAMYRCASSLATVTNEKLFFGSGTQLSVL.

The chain employs TRBV7-9 and TRBJ1-2; D is uncertain. This CDR3 region has 15 residues. Germline CDR1 is SEHNR and CDR2 is FQNEAQ (reference sequence). V was cut by 5 bases and J by 4 bases, with 17 bases left in between. The CDR3 loop reads CASSPSEGPLYGYTF. For the CDR3, the DNA is TGTGCCAGCAGCCCTAGTGAAGGTCCCCTCTATGGCTACACCTTC.

The V gene is TRBV29-1, the J gene TRBJ1-4; 8 bases map to TRBD1. After removal of 5 bases from V and 0 bases from J, the junction contained 5 bases not matched to a gene. From germline, CDR1 is SQVTM and CDR2 ANQGSEA. The CDR3 has 15 residues. The CDR3 DNA follows: TGCAGCGTTACAGGGGGGATTGCAACTAATGAAAAACTGTTTTTT. It specifies CSVTGGIATNEKLFF.